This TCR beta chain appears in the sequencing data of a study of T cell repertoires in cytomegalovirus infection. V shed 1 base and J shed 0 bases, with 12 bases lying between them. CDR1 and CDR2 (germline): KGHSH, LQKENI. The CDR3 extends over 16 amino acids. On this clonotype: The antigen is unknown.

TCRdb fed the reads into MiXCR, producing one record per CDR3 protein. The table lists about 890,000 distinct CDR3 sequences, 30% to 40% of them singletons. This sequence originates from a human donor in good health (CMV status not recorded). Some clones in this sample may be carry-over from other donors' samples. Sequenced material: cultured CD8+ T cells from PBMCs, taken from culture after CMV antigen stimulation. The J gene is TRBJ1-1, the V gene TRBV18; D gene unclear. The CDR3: CASSPLLTLMNTEAFF. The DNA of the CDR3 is TGTGCCAGCTCACCACTTTTGACGTTAATGAACACTGAAGCTTTCTTT.